The next 7 T cell receptor beta chains were all read from a single sample in a study of cytomegalovirus exposure and HLA in healthy donors. With 60 Vbeta and 13 Jbeta primers, the PCR was carried out. The assay was immunoSEQ multiplex PCR, and TCRdb's table has in-frame clones only and misses some. The data include about 200,000 clones; the top ten clones carry less than 1%. Sequencing was carried out using PBMCs. These receptors were obtained from a woman aged 25 to 39 in good health and CMV-seropositive.

The V call is TRBV10-1, the J call TRBJ1-6; weak D call: TRBD1 (6 bases). Germline values: CDR1 WNHNN, CDR2 SYGVQD (reference sequence). V was shortened by 3 bases and J by 10 bases, with 10 bases between the two germline ends. This CDR3 has 13 amino acids. For the CDR3, the DNA is TGCGCCAGCAGTGATATACAGGGCTCACCCCTCCACTTT. Its translation is CASSDIQGSPLHF.

The chain recombines TRBV4-3 with TRBJ2-1, with 8 nucleotides matching TRBD2. After removal of 0 bases from V and 0 bases from J, the junction contained 13 bases not matched to a gene. This CDR3 has 20 amino acids. CDR1 and CDR2 from the germline V gene are LGHNA and YSLEER. The CDR3 sequence: CASSQDHLGVLADSYNEQFF. The CDR3 DNA reads as TGCGCCAGCAGCCAAGATCATTTAGGGGTACTAGCGGACTCCTACAATGAGCAGTTCTTC.

The V and J genes are TRBV2 and TRBJ2-2; 8 bases agree with TRBD2. With 6 bases clipped from V and 5 bases from J, the junction kept 8 bases outside the gene matches. The CDR3 is 15 residues long. CDR1 is SNHLY and CDR2 is FYNNEI in the germline V gene. CDR3 protein: CASRPPGLGTGELFF. CDR3 nucleotides: TGTGCCAGCAGACCCCCGGGACTAGGGACCGGGGAGCTGTTTTTT.

CDR3 bases: TGTGCCAGCTCAGACGGGACAGCAAGGGCGAACACTGAAGCTTTCTTT. It specifies CASSDGTARANTEAFF. The genes are TRBV18 and TRBJ1-1, with 7 positions matching TRBD1. This CDR3 spans 16 amino acids. CDR1 and CDR2 from the germline V gene are KGHSH and LQKENI. V was pared by 5 bases and J by 1 base, with 10 bases of the junction left unmatched.

This chain links TRBV5-6 with TRBJ1-2; 12 bases fit TRBD1. The germline gives CDR1 SGHDT, CDR2 YYEEEE. This CDR3 spans 15 amino acids. V shed 4 bases, J shed 4 bases, and the junction held 5 bases outside the gene matches. CDR3 coding DNA: TGTGCCAGCAGCGTCCGGGACAGGGGGCCCTATGGCTACACCTTC. Encoded protein: CASSVRDRGPYGYTF.

V and J are TRBV10-3 and TRBJ1-5; 7 bases are a match to TRBD1. In germline, CDR1 is ENHRY, CDR2 SYGVKD. V was clipped by 2 bases and J by 5 bases; unmatched bases: 6. There are 15 residues in the CDR3. CDR3 bases: TGTGCCATCAGTGAGGGGACAGTAACTTATCAGCCCCAGCATTTT. Translation: CAISEGTVTYQPQHF.

The gene calls are TRBV21-1 and TRBJ1-5; the tabulated D call, TRBD1, remains unverified against the DNA. TRBV21-1 is noted as a pseudogene. The length of the CDR3 is 15 residues. CDR3 in amino acids: CASAQRGHTYQPQHF. In DNA, the CDR3 is TGTGCCAGCGCCCAACGCGGACACACATATCAGCCCCAGCATTTT.